This T cell receptor (beta chain) was captured by sequencing in a study of cytomegalovirus exposure and HLA in healthy donors. PCR was performed using 60 Vbeta and 13 Jbeta primers. Libraries were prepared by immunoSEQ multiplex PCR; TCRdb keeps only in-frame clonotypes and omits some of them. The sample carries under 200,000 clones, approximately 80% recorded once. CDR1 is SQVTM and CDR2 is ANQGSEA in the germline V gene. This CDR3 has 16 amino acids. Remarks on this clone: Its matching antigen is unknown.

Whole-study findings and limits: Among the most significant clusters, several appeared linked to common viral pathogens in a later analysis. Under in vitro conditions, a few CMV-associated chains were confirmed as specific for CMV antigens. With DRB1 most and HLA-C fewest, TCR association rates differed between HLA loci in a later analysis. Across donors, sequencing depth was assumed by presence/absence analyses to be roughly uniform.

Sequencing was done on a sample of PBMCs. The gene calls are TRBV29-1 and TRBJ2-5, with 12 bases fitting TRBD2. The J call could be wrong; TRBJ2-7 is a better fit for the DNA end. The receptor comes from a woman aged 45-59 years in good health and CMV-seronegative. Written as DNA, the CDR3 is TGCAGCGTTGAAGATGATGGCGGACTAGCGGGATACGAGCAGTACTTC. Encoded protein: CSVEDDGGLAGYEQYF.